The next 13 T cell receptor beta chains were all read from a single sample in a study of spatial heterogeneity in lung cancer. Study findings and constraints: Expanded intratumoral alpha and beta TCR counts tracked tumor mutation counts.

Their specific antigens are unknown. MiXCR was run by TCRdb on the 5' RACE reads, yielding one entry per CDR3 protein. Counted here are approximately 26,000 distinct CDR3 sequences, roughly 8.6% occurring once; the ten biggest clones make up about 7.7%. This sample's time point: sample taken at primary tumor resection. This specimen consisted of lung tumor tissue, obtained at surgery. The receptors derive from a male donor with early-stage non-small cell lung cancer.

There are many counts of this clonotype. V and J are TRBV5-4 and TRBJ1-2, with 8 bases that match TRBD1. V dropped 5 bases and J dropped 4; count of bases not matched to a gene: 7. The CDR3 contains 14 residues. Germline CDR1 is SGHNT and CDR2 is YYREEE (reference sequence). The CDR3 reads CASSRTTGGYGYTF. The CDR3 nucleotides read TGTGCCAGCAGTCGGACCACAGGGGGCTATGGCTACACCTTC.

The chain is built from TRBV29-1 and TRBJ1-2; 8 nucleotides align to TRBD1. There are 14 residues in the CDR3. Unmatched junction bases numbered 5, after V lost 5 bases and J lost 0 bases. The germline V gene encodes CDR1 SQVTM and CDR2 ANQGSEA. CDR3 in amino acids: CSVPGQGSNYGYTF. CDR3 nucleotides: TGCAGCGTTCCCGGACAGGGATCTAACTATGGCTACACCTTC.

The J gene is TRBJ2-7, the V gene TRBV7-2; TRBD1 agrees at 10 bases. CDR1 and CDR2 (germline): SGHTA, FQGNSA. The J segment lost 2 bases and the V segment lost 4 bases, leaving 11 bases of the junction unmatched. This CDR3 region has 17 residues. CDR3 nucleotides: TGTGCCAGCAGCTCCTGGATCCGGGACAGGGGTACCTACGAGCAGTACTTC. Amino acid sequence: CASSSWIRDRGTYEQYF.

This clonotype was seen ten or more times. CDR3 coding DNA: TGTGCCAGCAGCCCCTCTTACTTCGGGGATACGCAGTATTTT. It codes for CASSPSYFGDTQYF. The chain couples TRBV9 to TRBJ2-3, with unresolved D. The CDR3 is 14 residues long. Germline V gene sequence: CDR1 SGDLS, CDR2 YYNGEE. Between the trimmed V and J ends, which lost 4 bases and 6 bases, there was a span of 15 bases. The complete variable domain, with remaining parts taken from reference TRBV9 and TRBJ2-3, reads DSGVTQTPKHLITATGQRVTLRCSPRSGDLSVYWYQQSLDQGLQFLIQYYNGEERAKGNILERFSAQQFPDLHSELNLSSLELGDSALYFCASSPSYFGDTQYFGPGTRLTVL.

This clonotype was counted ten times or more. This rearrangement joins TRBV20-1 to TRBJ2-3; D remains unclear. Deletions cut 3 bases from V and 5 bases from J, with 9 bases between. The CDR3 is 12 amino acids. Germline assignment: CDR1 DFQATT and CDR2 SNEGSKA (reference sequence). The CDR3 DNA follows: TGCAGTGCTAGGACCCACGAAGATACGCAGTATTTT. This gives the protein CSARTHEDTQYF.

This sequence joins TRBV19 and TRBJ2-5; perhaps TRBD1 as D (6 bases). V gave up 9 bases and J gave up 0 bases, with 11 bases separating them. The CDR3 is made up of 13 amino acids. Germline V gene sequence: CDR1 LNHDA, CDR2 SQIVND (reference sequence). The CDR3 bases are TGTGCCAGGCTGACAGGATACCAAGAGACCCAGTACTTC. This sequence encodes CARLTGYQETQYF.

This clonotype ranks as medium-sized. This chain uses TRBV10-2 with TRBJ1-2; 11 positions match TRBD1. Germline loops: CDR1 WSHSY, CDR2 SAAADI. The length of the CDR3 is 15 residues. V shed 7 bases and J 1 base; nucleotides not matched to a gene: 5. In DNA, the CDR3 is TGCGCCAGCATGCGGACAGGGGGCCGTAACTATGGCTACACCTTC. Its protein is CASMRTGGRNYGYTF.

This clonotype was counted many times. The gene calls are TRBV4-2 and TRBJ2-2, with unresolved D. The CDR3 runs to 13 residues. The ends were cut back, 0 bases at V and 6 bases at J, with 5 bases in the middle. The germline gives CDR1 LGHNA, CDR2 YNFKEQ. The CDR3 region has the DNA TGTGCCAGCAGCCAAGAGGGCTCCGGGGAGCTGTTTTTT. This gives the protein CASSQEGSGELFF.

A few counts support this clonotype. The V gene is TRBV20-1, the J gene TRBJ2-4; D is unclear. Germline V gene lookup returns CDR1 DFQATT and CDR2 SNEGSKA (reference sequence). V gave up 0 bases and J gave up 0 bases, with 12 bases separating them. The CDR3 has 16 amino acids. The CDR3 here is CSARDLPVLAKNIQYF. The DNA for the CDR3 is TGCAGTGCTAGAGATCTCCCTGTTTTAGCCAAAAACATTCAGTACTTC.

Sample share makes this clonotype large (0.1 to 1%). V is TRBV7-6 and J is TRBJ2-1; the match to TRBD2 covers 7 bases. There are 15 residues in the CDR3. Germline CDR1 is SGHVS and CDR2 is FNYEAQ. V was pared by 1 base and J by 2 bases, with 2 bases of the junction left unmatched. CDR3 DNA: TGTGCCAGCAGCTTAGAAGCGGGACCCTACAATGAGCAGTTCTTC. It yields the protein CASSLEAGPYNEQFF.

This clonotype was counted ten times or more. This chain uses TRBV24-1 with TRBJ2-7; no clear D. Trimming took off 5 bases at V and 0 bases at J, with 4 bases between the two ends. The CDR3 spans 12 residues. In germline, CDR1 is KGHDR, CDR2 SFDVKD. The CDR3 sequence: CATSAGSYEQYF. CDR3 in DNA: TGTGCCACCAGTGCTGGCTCCTACGAGCAGTACTTC.

This clonotype appeared many times. The J gene is TRBJ2-2, the V gene TRBV7-3, with 8 bases that match TRBD1. V dropped 2 bases and J dropped 1; count of bases not matched to a gene: 6. Germline V gene data show CDR1 as SGHTA and CDR2 as FQGTGA. The CDR3 covers 17 residues. CDR3 sequence reads: CASSLVGTGQNTGELFF. CDR3 nucleotides: TGTGCCAGCAGCTTAGTGGGGACAGGCCAGAACACCGGGGAGCTGTTTTTT.

This clonotype appeared many times. V and J are TRBV6-5 and TRBJ2-3, with 8 bases lining up with TRBD1. The CDR3 contains 13 residues. With V trimmed by 8 bases and J by 4 bases, 5 bases remained unmatched. Germline loops: CDR1 MNHEY, CDR2 SVGAGI. This CDR3 reads CASRQGKADTQYF. In DNA, the CDR3 is TGTGCCAGCCGACAGGGGAAGGCAGATACGCAGTATTTT.